The clone carrying this TCR beta chain showed up many times. V lost 4 bases to trimming and J lost 7 bases, with 15 bases between them. The CDR3 is 14 amino acids. From germline, CDR1 is SGHDT and CDR2 YYEEEE. This sample is drawn from a study of T cells in Graves' hyperthyroidism and ophthalmopathy. The CDR3 regions of TCR beta were amplified from RNA transcripts. The HTBI set primed first-round TCR CDR3 RT-PCR. TCRdb used MiXCR to reprocess the multiplex PCR reads, holding one entry per CDR3 protein. The sample includes hundreds of thousands of distinct CDR3 sequences, 20% to 25% of them seen just once.

The TCR sequence derives from a young man with Graves' ophthalmopathy. The rearrangement links TRBV5-6 to TRBJ2-1; D might be TRBD2 (6 bases). Sequencing used blood. This CDR3 is CASSPTPGGNEQFF. The CDR3, as DNA: TGTGCCAGCAGCCCCACTCCTGGGGGGAATGAGCAGTTCTTC.